This T cell receptor beta chain is drawn from a study of cytomegalovirus exposure and HLA in healthy donors. Background on the study: An early release of data contained about 85 million unique TCRs, which came from HLA-typed donors.

Germline V gene sequence: CDR1 SNHLY, CDR2 FYNNEI. The V gene lost 1 base and the J gene lost 7 bases, with 16 bases spanning the gap. This CDR3 comprises 16 residues. PCR used 60 Vbeta primers and 13 Jbeta primers. Libraries were prepared by immunoSEQ multiplex PCR; TCRdb keeps only in-frame clonotypes and omits some of them. The sample comprises 150,000 to 200,000 clones, approximately 78% of which are singletons, and approximately 0.8% rests with the top ten. This chain connects TRBV2 to TRBJ1-4; maybe TRBD1 (6 bases). Sequencing was done on a sample of PBMCs. This clonotype was sampled from a young woman in good health and CMV-seronegative. The CDR3 coding sequence is TGTGCCAGCAGTGAAGTCCTGGGGACATTCGGTGAAAAACTGTTTTTT. Its protein is CASSEVLGTFGEKLFF.